The following is a T cell receptor beta chain sequence with its context. Its target is not known. Input was roughly 616 ng to 6,004 ng of genomic DNA from tumor or blood. This entry belongs to a study of T cells in tumors after PD-1 blockade. The overall study: Treatment was either pembrolizumab 200 mg every 3 weeks or cemiplimab 350 mg every 2 weeks.

V shed 0 bases and J shed 0 bases, with 5 bases lying between them. Looked up from germline, CDR1 is SGHNT and CDR2 is YENEEA. CDR3 length: 14 amino acids. Broader study findings: Blood contained 35% to 50% of the tumor's TCR clonotypes.

The method was immunoSEQ multiplex PCR; TCRdb's version includes in-frame clones alone and lacks a portion of them. The table includes around 60,000 clones, about four fifths detected once. The TCR comes from a human donor with basal cell carcinoma. This rearrangement joins TRBV11-3 to TRBJ2-5; unclear D gene. Sequenced material: PBMCs, taken before anti-PD-1 treatment. The CDR3 spells CASSLDAHQETQYF. As DNA, the CDR3 is TGTGCCAGCAGCTTAGATGCCCACCAAGAGACCCAGTACTTC.